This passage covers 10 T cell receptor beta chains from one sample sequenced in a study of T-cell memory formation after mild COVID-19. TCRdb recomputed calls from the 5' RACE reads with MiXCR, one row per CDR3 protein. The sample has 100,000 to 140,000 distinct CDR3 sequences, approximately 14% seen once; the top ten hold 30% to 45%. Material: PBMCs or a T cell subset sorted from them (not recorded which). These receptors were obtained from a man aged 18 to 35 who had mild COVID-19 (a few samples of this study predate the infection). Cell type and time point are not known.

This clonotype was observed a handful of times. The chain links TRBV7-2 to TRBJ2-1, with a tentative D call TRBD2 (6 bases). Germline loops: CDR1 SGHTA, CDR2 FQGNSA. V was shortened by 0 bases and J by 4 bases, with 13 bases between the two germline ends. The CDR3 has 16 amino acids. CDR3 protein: CASSLARGFRYNEQFF. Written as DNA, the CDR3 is TGTGCCAGCAGCTTAGCGCGGGGCTTTCGGTACAATGAGCAGTTCTTC.

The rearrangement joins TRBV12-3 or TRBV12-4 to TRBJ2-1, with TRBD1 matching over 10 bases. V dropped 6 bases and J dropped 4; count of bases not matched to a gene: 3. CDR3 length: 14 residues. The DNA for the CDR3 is TGTGCCAGCAGGGACAGGGGGATTTACAATGAGCAGTTCTTC. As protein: CASRDRGIYNEQFF.

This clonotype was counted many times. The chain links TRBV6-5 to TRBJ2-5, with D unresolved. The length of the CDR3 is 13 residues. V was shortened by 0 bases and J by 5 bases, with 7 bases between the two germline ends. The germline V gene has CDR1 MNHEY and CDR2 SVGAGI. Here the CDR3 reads CASSYSAGETQYF. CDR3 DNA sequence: TGTGCCAGCAGTTACTCGGCAGGCGAGACCCAGTACTTC.

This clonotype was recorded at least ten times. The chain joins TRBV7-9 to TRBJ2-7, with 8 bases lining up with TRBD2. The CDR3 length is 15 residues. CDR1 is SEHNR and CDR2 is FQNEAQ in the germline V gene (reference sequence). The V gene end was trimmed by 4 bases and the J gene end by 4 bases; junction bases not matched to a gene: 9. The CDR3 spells CASSSGGAPGYEQYV. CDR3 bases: TGTGCCAGCAGCTCCGGGGGGGCCCCCGGGTACGAGCAGTACGTC.

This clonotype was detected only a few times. The CDR3 DNA sequence: TGTGCCAGCAGCTCTCTCCAGGGGGCCACTGAAGCTTTCTTT. It encodes CASSSLQGATEAFF. The chain couples TRBV7-8 to TRBJ1-1; 8 nucleotides match TRBD1. The V gene's germline CDR1 is SGHVS and CDR2 FQNEAQ. The CDR3 runs 14 residues. J gave up 4 bases and V 4 bases, and 5 bases lay outside the gene matches.

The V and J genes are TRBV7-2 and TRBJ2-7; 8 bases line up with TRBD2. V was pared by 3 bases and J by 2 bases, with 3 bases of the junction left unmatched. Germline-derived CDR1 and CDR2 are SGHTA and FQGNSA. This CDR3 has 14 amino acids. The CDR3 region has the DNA TGTGCCAGCAGCTTTTTCGGGGGGGCCTACGAGCAGTACTTC. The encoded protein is CASSFFGGAYEQYF.

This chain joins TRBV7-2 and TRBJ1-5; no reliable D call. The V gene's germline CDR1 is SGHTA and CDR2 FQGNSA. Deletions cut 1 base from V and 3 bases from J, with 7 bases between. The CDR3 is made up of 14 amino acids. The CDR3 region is CASSLDPVNQPQHF. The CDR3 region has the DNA TGTGCCAGCAGCTTAGATCCCGTCAATCAGCCCCAGCATTTT.

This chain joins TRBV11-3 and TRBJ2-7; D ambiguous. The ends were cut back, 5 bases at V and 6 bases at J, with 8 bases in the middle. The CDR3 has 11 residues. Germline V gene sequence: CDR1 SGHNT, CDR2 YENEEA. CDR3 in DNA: TGTGCCAGCAGCAGGAAGCCCGAGCAGTACTTC. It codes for CASSRKPEQYF.

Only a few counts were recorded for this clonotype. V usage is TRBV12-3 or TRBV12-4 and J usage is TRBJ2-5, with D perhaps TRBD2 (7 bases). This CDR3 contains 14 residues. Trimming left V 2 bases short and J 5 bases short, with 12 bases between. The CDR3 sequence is CASSLRGAQETQYF. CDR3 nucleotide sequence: TGTGCCAGCAGTTTACGGGGGGCCCAGGAGACCCAGTACTTC.

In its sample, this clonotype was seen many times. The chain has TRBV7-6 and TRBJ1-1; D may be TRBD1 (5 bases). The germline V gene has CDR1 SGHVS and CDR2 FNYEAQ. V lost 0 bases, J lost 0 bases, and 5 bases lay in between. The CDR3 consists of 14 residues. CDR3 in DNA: TGTGCCAGCAGCTTAGCAGGGGTGAACACTGAAGCTTTCTTT. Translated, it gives CASSLAGVNTEAFF.